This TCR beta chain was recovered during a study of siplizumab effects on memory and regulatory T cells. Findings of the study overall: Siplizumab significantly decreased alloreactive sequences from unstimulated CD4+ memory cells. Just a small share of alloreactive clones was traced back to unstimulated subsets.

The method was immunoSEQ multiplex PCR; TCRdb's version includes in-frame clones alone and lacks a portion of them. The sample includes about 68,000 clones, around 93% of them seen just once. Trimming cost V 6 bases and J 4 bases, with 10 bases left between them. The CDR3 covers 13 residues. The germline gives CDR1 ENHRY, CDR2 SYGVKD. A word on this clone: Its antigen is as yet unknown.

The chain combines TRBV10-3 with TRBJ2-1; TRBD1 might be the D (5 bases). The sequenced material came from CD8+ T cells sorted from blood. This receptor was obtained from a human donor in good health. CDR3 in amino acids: CAISPDSYNEQFF. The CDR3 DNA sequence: TGTGCCATCAGCCCCGACAGTTACAATGAGCAGTTCTTC.